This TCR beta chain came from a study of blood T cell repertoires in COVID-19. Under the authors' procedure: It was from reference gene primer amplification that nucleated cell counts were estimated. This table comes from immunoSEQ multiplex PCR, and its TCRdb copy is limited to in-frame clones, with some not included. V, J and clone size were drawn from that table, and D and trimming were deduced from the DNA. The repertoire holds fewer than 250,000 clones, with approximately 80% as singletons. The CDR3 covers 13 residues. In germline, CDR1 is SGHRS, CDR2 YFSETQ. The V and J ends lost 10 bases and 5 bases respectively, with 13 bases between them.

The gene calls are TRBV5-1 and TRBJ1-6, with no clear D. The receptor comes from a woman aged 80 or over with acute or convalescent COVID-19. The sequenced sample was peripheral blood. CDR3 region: CACRGEDNSPLHF. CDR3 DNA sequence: TGCGCCTGCCGGGGTGAGGATAATTCACCCCTCCACTTT.